The source of this TCR beta chain is a study of Ad26.COV2.S vaccination and SARS-CoV-2 variants. Overall study: Recipients of Ad26.COV2.S got it intramuscularly, once or twice 56 days apart.

This CDR3 has 14 residues. V lost 3 bases to trimming and J lost 7 bases, with 15 bases between them. From germline, CDR1 is SGHAT and CDR2 FQNNGV. Using immunoSEQ multiplex PCR, the repertoire was profiled, and TCRdb retains in-frame clones only, with some absent. The sample yields approximately 500,000 clones, around 85% seen once. Study findings and constraints: Substantial breadth in spike-specific CD8+ and CD4+ T cell responses was reportedly seen after vaccination.

The treatment was: about 20 received Ad26.COV2.S at low or high dose, single or two shots; 5 received placebo; per-sample allocation not given. The study sampled participants on day 63 after the first vaccine or placebo injection. Aged 18-55 years, donor was enrolled in Boston in the early 2020s. The study used a vaccine consisting of an Ad26 vector that expressed Wuhan-strain SARS-CoV-2 spike. For this clone: Its target is not known.

The chain employs TRBV11-2 and TRBJ2-5; D is ambiguous. The TCR originated in a person between 18 and 65 years old who received the Ad26.COV2.S COVID-19 vaccine or a placebo. Sequencing used peripheral blood, obtained in a trial of Ad26.COV2.S vaccine versus placebo. The CDR3 sequence: CASSLERNVGTQYF. CDR3 bases: TGTGCCAGCAGCTTGGAAAGGAACGTGGGGACCCAGTACTTC. The full variable domain, with the rest looked up from reference TRBV11-2 and TRBJ2-5, is EAGVAQSPRYKIIEKRQSVAFWCNPISGHATLYWYQQILGQGPKLLIQFQNNGVVDDSQLPKDRFSAERLKGVDSTLKIQPAKLEDSAVYLCASSLERNVGTQYFGPGTRLLVL.